Each of the 12 T cell receptor beta chains below was sequenced from the same sample in a study of human T cells and chemical hapten exposure. Individual cDNA molecules in this library carried unique molecular identifiers. One entry per CDR3 protein, called by TCRdb with MiXCR from the reads. Of about 120,000 distinct CDR3 sequences listed, 6.5% to 10% were seen once; the top ten hold about 1.4%. Total RNA was extracted from unfractionated whole blood. The sequencing sample was made of whole blood. These receptors came from a human donor in good health. Some clones in this sample may be carry-over from other donors' samples.

The genes are TRBV7-3 and TRBJ1-1, with no clear D. Germline CDR1 reads SGHTA; CDR2 reads FQGTGA. V was cut by 2 bases and J by 0 bases, with 10 bases left in between. This CDR3 is built from 15 residues. The CDR3 coding sequence is TGTGCCAGCAGCTTACTAGGCGGCGTGAACACTGAAGCTTTCTTT. This gives the protein CASSLLGGVNTEAFF.

The chain uses TRBV7-8 and TRBJ1-1; 10 bases line up with TRBD1. CDR3 size: 15 residues. In germline, CDR1 is SGHVS, CDR2 FQNEAQ. J gave up 5 bases and V 2 bases, and 5 bases lay outside the gene matches. CDR3 in amino acids: CASSLQTGGRTEAFF. The CDR3 bases are TGTGCCAGCAGCTTACAGACAGGGGGCCGGACTGAAGCTTTCTTT.

This clonotype was recorded many times. The chain combines TRBV3-1 with TRBJ2-5; the D is unclear. V dropped 0 bases and J dropped 3 bases, with 11 bases sitting between them. CDR1 is LGHDT and CDR2 is YNNKEL in the germline V gene (reference sequence). This CDR3 contains 15 residues. CDR3 loop: CASSQDEVSKETQYF. CDR3 sequence (DNA): TGTGCCAGCAGCCAAGATGAAGTCAGTAAAGAGACCCAGTACTTC.

The chain couples TRBV5-1 to TRBJ2-7; 8 positions match TRBD1. Germline lookup yields CDR1 SGHRS and CDR2 YFSETQ. V was pared by 4 bases and J by 3 bases, with 9 bases of the junction left unmatched. The CDR3 consists of 15 residues. The CDR3 here is CASSPSDRGFYEQYF. The CDR3 DNA follows: TGCGCCAGCAGCCCATCCGACAGGGGCTTCTACGAGCAGTACTTC.

This clonotype was seen a few times. The rearrangement links TRBV29-1 to TRBJ1-1; D unresolved. The germline V gene has CDR1 SQVTM and CDR2 ANQGSEA. V dropped 4 bases and J dropped 4 bases, with 13 bases sitting between them. The CDR3 is 13 residues long. The CDR3 is CSVVGTALTEAFF. CDR3 DNA: TGCAGCGTTGTAGGTACGGCCCTCACTGAAGCTTTCTTT.

Many counts were recorded for this clonotype. The chain links TRBV3-1 to TRBJ1-1; D unclear. The V gene lost 1 base and the J gene lost 5 bases, with 11 bases spanning the gap. Germline loops: CDR1 LGHDT, CDR2 YNNKEL (reference sequence). The CDR3 totals 14 residues. This CDR3 is CASSQAAAWTEAFF. The DNA for the CDR3 is TGTGCCAGCAGCCAAGCGGCTGCCTGGACTGAAGCTTTCTTT.

The V and J genes are TRBV7-9 and TRBJ1-2; D remains unclear. CDR3 size: 12 residues. Germline V gene sequence: CDR1 SEHNR, CDR2 FQNEAQ (reference sequence). The ends were cut back, 1 base at V and 8 bases at J, with 8 bases in the middle. The CDR3 protein is CASSLEVSGYTF. CDR3 DNA: TGTGCCAGCAGCTTAGAGGTGTCCGGCTACACCTTC.

In this sample, this clonotype turned up a few times. This sequence joins TRBV11-2 and TRBJ2-1; D perhaps matches TRBD2 (6 bases). CDR1 is SGHAT and CDR2 is FQNNGV in the germline V gene. CDR3 length equals 15 residues. Between the trimmed V and J ends, which lost 6 bases and 9 bases, there was a span of 21 bases. CDR3 DNA sequence: TGTGCCAGCAGGGGGAGGCGGACTCAGGGAGGTGAGCAGTTCTTC. The encoded protein is CASRGRRTQGGEQFF.

This CDR3 is CASSYSSSSSLTETQYF. The CDR3 coding sequence is TGTGCCAGCAGTTACTCGAGTTCATCTAGCTTGACGGAGACCCAGTACTTC. The V gene is TRBV6-2 or TRBV6-3, the J gene TRBJ2-5, with TRBD2 as a possible D gene (5 bases). The CDR3 runs to 17 residues. Germline CDR1 and CDR2: MNHEY and SVGEGT. V lost 0 bases, J lost 5 bases, and 19 bases lay in between.

This clonotype has more than one count but fewer than ten. This sequence joins TRBV5-6 and TRBJ2-1, with D unresolved. The CDR3 extends over 12 amino acids. Trimming pared 0 bases from V and 8 bases from J, leaving 6 bases between. The germline V gene encodes CDR1 SGHDT and CDR2 YYEEEE. The CDR3 protein is CASSLVRYEQFF. The CDR3 region has the DNA TGTGCCAGCAGCTTGGTTAGGTATGAGCAGTTCTTC.

The V and J genes are TRBV20-1 and TRBJ2-5; D not certain. Germline CDR1 is DFQATT and CDR2 is SNEGSKA (reference sequence). This CDR3 is built from 15 residues. V was pared by 4 bases and J by 3 bases, with 18 bases between. CDR3: CSAISDTTEEETQYF. CDR3 coding DNA: TGCAGTGCTATCAGCGATACCACCGAAGAAGAGACCCAGTACTTC.

This clonotype is labeled as medium-sized. This rearrangement joins TRBV20-1 to TRBJ1-1, with D hard to call. The CDR3 spans 12 residues. Trimming left V 1 base short and J 3 bases short, with 6 bases between. Germline lookup yields CDR1 DFQATT and CDR2 SNEGSKA (reference sequence). CDR3 region: CSARVSDTEAFF. DNA of the CDR3: TGCAGTGCTAGAGTCTCGGACACTGAAGCTTTCTTT.